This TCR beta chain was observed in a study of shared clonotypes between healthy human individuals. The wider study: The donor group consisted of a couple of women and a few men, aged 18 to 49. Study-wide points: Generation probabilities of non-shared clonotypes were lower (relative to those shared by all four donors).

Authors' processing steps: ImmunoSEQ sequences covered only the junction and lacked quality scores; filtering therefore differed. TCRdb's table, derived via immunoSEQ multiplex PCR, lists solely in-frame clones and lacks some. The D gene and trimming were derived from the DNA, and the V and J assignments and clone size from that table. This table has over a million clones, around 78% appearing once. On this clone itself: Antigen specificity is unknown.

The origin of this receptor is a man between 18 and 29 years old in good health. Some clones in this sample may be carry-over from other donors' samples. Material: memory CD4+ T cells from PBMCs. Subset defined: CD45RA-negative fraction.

The CDR3 loop is CASSHAGTGGSYNEQFF. The CDR3 DNA sequence: TGTGCCAGCAGCCATGCAGGGACGGGGGGTTCCTACAATGAGCAGTTCTTC. This chain links TRBV4-2 with TRBJ2-1; TRBD2 agrees at 7 bases. Germline V CDR1 and CDR2: LGHNA, YNFKEQ. V gave up 3 bases and J gave up 1 base; unmatched junction bases: 9. CDR3 length: 17 residues.